One sample yielded the 19 T cell receptor beta chains listed below, sequenced in a study of blood T cell repertoires in COVID-19. Clones were sequenced by immunoSEQ multiplex PCR, and TCRdb holds only the in-frame ones, with some missing. The table shows 250,000 or so clones, with 85% to 90% occurring only once. The sequenced material came from peripheral blood. These receptors originate from a man between 60 and 75 years old with acute or convalescent COVID-19.

The chain joins TRBV5-4 to TRBJ2-7, with D possibly matching TRBD2 (6 bases). The germline CDR1 and CDR2 sequences are SGHNT and YYREEE (reference sequence). The CDR3 loop spans 14 amino acids. V was trimmed by 0 bases and J by 7 bases, leaving 14 bases between them. CDR3 residues: CASSLGAGPGEQYF. Here the CDR3 DNA reads TGTGCCAGCAGCTTGGGAGCGGGCCCCGGGGAGCAGTACTTC.

The rearrangement joins TRBV19 to TRBJ2-7; 12 nucleotides agree with TRBD1. The CDR3 sequence is 13 residues long. Unmatched junction bases numbered 5, after V lost 9 bases and J lost 5 bases. Germline V CDR1 and CDR2: LNHDA, SQIVND (reference sequence). CDR3: CASAGTGGDEQYF. DNA of the CDR3: TGTGCCAGCGCCGGGACAGGGGGCGACGAGCAGTACTTC. Based on the CDR3 plus reference TRBV19 and TRBJ2-7, the full variable domain is DGGITQSPKYLFRKEGQNVTLSCEQNLNHDAMYWYRQDPGQGLRLIYYSQIVNDFQKGDIAEGYSVSREKKESFPLTVTSAQKNPTAFYLCASAGTGGDEQYFGPGTRLTVT.

The chain recombines TRBV7-8 with TRBJ2-2; 11 positions agree with TRBD1. Germline V CDR1 and CDR2: SGHVS, FQNEAQ. Trimming removed 2 bases from V and 3 bases from J; junction bases left unmatched: 5. The CDR3 totals 17 residues. CDR3 sequence (DNA): TGTGCCAGCAGCTTACTGGACAGGGGGCTAGACACCGGGGAGCTGTTTTTT. This codes for CASSLLDRGLDTGELFF.

The CDR3 spells CSAPSKGTMNTEAFF. CDR3 DNA: TGCAGCGCCCCGAGTAAGGGGACTATGAACACTGAAGCTTTCTTT. The rearrangement joins TRBV29-1 to TRBJ1-1, with D possibly matching TRBD1 (5 bases). V lost 7 bases and J 0 bases, leaving 18 bases between the germline ends. Per the germline V gene, CDR1 is SQVTM and CDR2 is ANQGSEA. CDR3 length: 15 residues.

The gene calls are TRBV29-1 and TRBJ2-5, with TRBD2 identical over 13 bases. Germline values: CDR1 SQVTM, CDR2 ANQGSEA. The CDR3 has 14 residues. V was clipped by 5 bases and J by 5 bases; unmatched bases: 5. CDR3 amino acids: CSVRTSGRWETQYF. The CDR3 DNA is TGCAGCGTTCGGACTAGCGGGAGATGGGAGACCCAGTACTTC.

V usage is TRBV7-2 and J usage is TRBJ1-2; possible D gene TRBD1, 6 bases. The length of the CDR3 is 13 residues. The germline V and J ends were trimmed by 5 bases and 2 bases, with 9 bases remaining between them. The V gene's germline CDR1 is SGHTA and CDR2 FQGNSA. The CDR3 sequence: CASSPGQNYGYTF. For the CDR3, the DNA is TGTGCCAGCAGCCCAGGACAGAACTATGGCTACACCTTC.

The chain has TRBV4-3 and TRBJ2-2, with 7 bases aligning to TRBD2. Germline values: CDR1 LGHNA, CDR2 YSLEER. The trim removed 3 bases at V and 4 bases at J, leaving 8 bases unmatched. The CDR3 runs 16 residues. The CDR3, as DNA: TGCGCCAGCAGCCACCTGACTAGCTATAGCACCGGGGAGCTGTTTTTT. Amino acid sequence: CASSHLTSYSTGELFF.

The chain uses TRBV19 and TRBJ1-1; perhaps TRBD1 as D (6 bases). Germline V gene lookup returns CDR1 LNHDA and CDR2 SQIVND (reference sequence). Trimming removed 7 bases from V and 4 bases from J, with 16 bases in between. The CDR3 runs 14 residues. CDR3 bases: TGTGCCAGTACCCCGTTGGGGGGGCTCACTGAAGCTTTCTTT. Translated, it gives CASTPLGGLTEAFF.

V gene TRBV24-1 combines with J gene TRBJ2-5, with 10 bases aligning to TRBD2. The CDR3 loop spans 14 amino acids. The V segment lost 4 bases and the J segment 5 bases; nucleotides outside the gene matches: 3. Germline V lookup: CDR1 KGHDR, CDR2 SFDVKD. The CDR3, as DNA: TGTGCCACCAGTGAACCGGGACTAGCGGAGACCCAGTACTTC. It translates to CATSEPGLAETQYF.

The chain has TRBV9 and TRBJ1-3, with 9 bases aligning to TRBD1. This CDR3 has 13 residues. The germline gives CDR1 SGDLS, CDR2 YYNGEE. The trim removed 2 bases at V and 14 bases at J, leaving 8 bases unmatched. The CDR3 sequence is CASSVRQGGPLYF. The CDR3 DNA sequence: TGTGCCAGCAGCGTCCGACAGGGGGGGCCCCTATATTTT. Using reference TRBV9 and TRBJ1-3 for the parts outside the CDR3, the full variable domain is DSGVTQTPKHLITATGQRVTLRCSPRSGDLSVYWYQQSLDQGLQFLIQYYNGEERAKGNILERFSAQQFPDLHSELNLSSLELGDSALYFCASSVRQGGPLYFGEGSWLTVV.

The rearrangement uses TRBV27 and TRBJ2-1; D is perhaps TRBD1 (6 bases). The ends were cut back, 7 bases at V and 5 bases at J, with 24 bases in the middle. Germline CDR1 is MNHEY and CDR2 is SMNVEV (reference sequence). The CDR3 runs to 17 residues. CDR3 region: CASNPQGTALTNNEQFF. The CDR3 bases are TGTGCCAGCAACCCCCAGGGGACCGCGTTAACCAACAATGAGCAGTTCTTC.

The rearrangement joins TRBV7-2 to TRBJ2-1, with 14 bases matching TRBD2. J lost 8 bases, V lost 6 bases, and 6 bases had no gene match. The CDR3 extends over 15 amino acids. Germline CDR1 reads SGHTA; CDR2 reads FQGNSA. The CDR3 protein is CASRPGLAGVDEQFF. Here the CDR3 DNA reads TGTGCCAGCAGGCCGGGACTAGCGGGAGTGGATGAGCAGTTCTTC.

The chain is built from TRBV6-6 and TRBJ2-6; 9 positions match TRBD1. The junction had 8 bases not matched to a gene; V was cut back by 5 bases and J by 3 bases. This CDR3 comprises 17 residues. Germline assignment: CDR1 MNHNY and CDR2 SVGAGI (reference sequence). CDR3 DNA: TGTGCCAGCAGTCCGTGGACAGGGGAAAATGGGGCCAACGTCCTGACTTTC. Translation gives CASSPWTGENGANVLTF.

This clone was picked up one time. The chain carries TRBV3-1 (or the pseudogene TRBV3-2) and TRBJ1-2; D gene uncertain. This CDR3 has 14 amino acids. Germline-derived CDR1 and CDR2 are LGHDT and YNNKEL (reference sequence). The germline V and J ends were trimmed by 0 bases and 8 bases, with 13 bases remaining between them. The DNA for the CDR3 is TGTGCCAGCAGCCAAGAAGATCGGGCGGGGGGCTACACCTTC. Its translation: CASSQEDRAGGYTF.

This chain joins TRBV7-2 and TRBJ2-7, with D possibly TRBD1 on 6 matching bases. Deletions cut 6 bases from V and 2 bases from J, with 11 bases between. Germline V gene data show CDR1 as SGHTA and CDR2 as FQGNSA. This CDR3 has 13 residues. CDR3 amino acids: CASSNRVAYEQYF. The CDR3 nucleotides read TGTGCCAGCAGTAACAGGGTAGCCTACGAGCAGTACTTC.

The chain is built from TRBV9 and TRBJ2-5; tentatively, D is TRBD2 (6 bases). The CDR3 is made up of 16 amino acids. Germline CDR1 is SGDLS and CDR2 is YYNGEE. Trimming took off 0 bases at V and 5 bases at J, with 17 bases between the two ends. CDR3: CASSVADGRMGETQYF. Here the CDR3 DNA reads TGTGCCAGCAGCGTAGCGGACGGGAGAATGGGGGAGACCCAGTACTTC.

The chain joins TRBV11-2 to TRBJ2-3; TRBD2 matches at 8 bases. Germline V gene sequence: CDR1 SGHAT, CDR2 FQNNGV. The CDR3 has 16 amino acids. V trimming: 0 bases; J trimming: 6 bases; junction bases outside the gene matches: 8. CDR3 sequence: CASSLDIAGGMDTQYF. The CDR3 DNA is TGTGCCAGCAGCTTAGATATCGCGGGAGGAATGGATACGCAGTATTTT.

This rearrangement joins TRBV19 to TRBJ1-1; 7 bases line up with TRBD1. The CDR3 is made up of 16 amino acids. V shed 6 bases and J 0 bases; nucleotides not matched to a gene: 10. The germline gives CDR1 LNHDA, CDR2 SQIVND (reference sequence). The CDR3 spells CASRRDPGQMNTEAFF. In DNA, the CDR3 is TGTGCCAGTAGACGTGATCCGGGACAGATGAACACTGAAGCTTTCTTT.

The chain uses TRBV5-1 and TRBJ2-1; 13 bases map to TRBD2. This CDR3 region has 16 residues. From germline, CDR1 is SGHRS and CDR2 YFSETQ. V shed 4 bases and J 4 bases; nucleotides not matched to a gene: 5. CDR3 amino acids: CASSPRLAGGYNEQFF. In DNA, the CDR3 is TGCGCCAGCAGCCCCCGACTAGCGGGAGGTTACAATGAGCAGTTCTTC.